What follows are 8 T cell receptor beta chains derived from one specimen sequenced in a study of spatial heterogeneity in lung cancer. Time point: sample taken at primary tumor resection. Unsorted whole RNA samples from tumor, nontumor lung or frozen PBMC were sequenced. In TCRdb, the 5' RACE reads were re-called with MiXCR into one record per CDR3 protein. Here the sample spans around 87,000 distinct CDR3 sequences, more than 10% being singletons. The sequences come from PBMCs, collected at surgery. Receptors originate from a male donor with early-stage non-small cell lung cancer.

The chain uses TRBV10-3 and TRBJ2-7; TRBD1 is a possible D gene (5 bases). Looked up from germline, CDR1 is ENHRY and CDR2 is SYGVKD. Trimming removed 2 bases at V and 0 bases at J, with 20 bases between. This CDR3 contains 18 residues. The CDR3 nucleotides read TGTGCCATCAGTGAGGACAGTGAGCATTACTCAAGCTCCTACGAGCAGTACTTC. It codes for CAISEDSEHYSSSYEQYF.

This clonotype has only a few counts. The chain employs TRBV9 and TRBJ1-2, with TRBD1 as a possible D gene (5 bases). V shed 0 bases and J shed 8 bases, with 8 bases lying between them. This CDR3 comprises 12 residues. Germline lookup yields CDR1 SGDLS and CDR2 YYNGEE. CDR3 protein: CASSVAQEGYTF. In DNA, the CDR3 is TGTGCCAGCAGCGTAGCACAGGAGGGCTACACCTTC.

This clonotype was observed a few times. The chain employs TRBV7-2 and TRBJ1-5; D is uncertain. Germline lookup yields CDR1 SGHTA and CDR2 FQGNSA. Between the trimmed V and J ends, which lost 5 bases and 3 bases, there was a span of 14 bases. CDR3 length equals 15 residues. The DNA for the CDR3 is TGTGCCAGCAGCCCTCAGGAAGGGTCCAATCAGCCCCAGCATTTT. As protein: CASSPQEGSNQPQHF. The whole variable domain, filled in from reference TRBV7-2 and TRBJ1-5, reads GAGVSQSPSNKVTEKGKDVELRCDPISGHTALYWYRQSLGQGLEFLIYFQGNSAPDKSGLPSDRFSAERTGGSVSTLTIQRTQQEDSAVYLCASSPQEGSNQPQHFGDGTRLSIL.

This clonotype has only a few counts. The chain links TRBV29-1 to TRBJ2-5, with 9 bases aligning to TRBD2. This CDR3 has 14 amino acids. CDR1 is SQVTM and CDR2 is ANQGSEA in the germline V gene. The V gene end was trimmed by 2 bases and the J gene end by 5 bases; junction bases not matched to a gene: 6. CDR3 in amino acids: CSVEIAGAGETQYF. CDR3 DNA sequence: TGCAGCGTTGAAATAGCGGGAGCGGGGGAGACCCAGTACTTC. The full variable domain, in which reference TRBV29-1 and TRBJ2-5 provide the parts outside the CDR3, is SAVISQKPSRDICQRGTSLTIQCQVDSQVTMMFWYRQQPGQSLTLIATANQGSEATYESGFVIDKFPISRPNLTFSTLTVSNMSPEDSSIYLCSVEIAGAGETQYFGPGTRLLVL.

In its sample, this clonotype was seen many times. J is TRBJ2-1 and V is TRBV13; 14 bases fit TRBD2. With V trimmed by 5 bases and J by 13 bases, 7 bases remained unmatched. CDR1 is PRHDT, CDR2 FYEKMQ, per germline (reference sequence). The CDR3 extends over 14 amino acids. The CDR3 DNA sequence: TGTGCCAGCAGCCGACCGGGACTAGCGGGAGTCCAGTTCTTC. It specifies CASSRPGLAGVQFF.

The CDR3 sequence: CASEEQGVYGYTF. Here the CDR3 DNA reads TGTGCCAGCGAAGAACAGGGGGTCTATGGCTACACCTTC. The rearrangement joins TRBV6-2 or TRBV6-3 to TRBJ1-2; TRBD1 aligns across 8 bases. The CDR3 extends over 13 amino acids. With 8 bases clipped from V and 4 bases from J, the junction kept 6 bases outside the gene matches. Looked up from germline, CDR1 is MNHEY and CDR2 is SVGEGT.

V gene TRBV29-1 combines with J gene TRBJ2-7; 14 positions match TRBD2. The length of the CDR3 is 13 residues. Germline V gene lookup returns CDR1 SQVTM and CDR2 ANQGSEA. After removal of 7 bases from V and 6 bases from J, the junction contained 5 bases not matched to a gene. CDR3 nucleotide sequence: TGCAGCGCGGGACTAGCGGGAGTGCGCGAGCAGTACTTC. It is translated as CSAGLAGVREQYF.

This sequence joins TRBV7-2 and TRBJ2-5; 10 bases align to TRBD1. Trimming cost V 5 bases and J 5 bases; bases outside gene matches: 8. This CDR3 comprises 15 residues. In germline, CDR1 is SGHTA, CDR2 FQGNSA. CDR3 DNA: TGTGCCAGCAGCCCCGCCCCGGGACAGGGGGAGACCCAGTACTTC. Amino acids: CASSPAPGQGETQYF.